Shown below are 30 T cell receptor beta chains from a single sample sequenced in a study of T cells after yellow fever vaccination. TCRdb used MiXCR to reprocess the 5' RACE reads, holding one entry per CDR3 protein. The table shows 500,000 to 650,000 distinct CDR3 sequences, with roughly an eighth occurring only once. The material was PBMCs, obtained on the day of the yellow fever booster vaccination. Receptors were obtained from a man aged 30 to 45 who received the YFV17D yellow fever vaccine.

The chain couples TRBV20-1 to TRBJ1-1, with TRBD1 matching 7 bases. The CDR3 runs to 14 residues. After removal of 1 base from V and 4 bases from J, the junction contained 6 bases not matched to a gene. Germline assignment: CDR1 DFQATT and CDR2 SNEGSKA (reference sequence). The CDR3 DNA reads TGCAGTGCTAGAGTGGCACAGGGGCCCACTGAAGCTTTCTTT. This translates into CSARVAQGPTEAFF.

This clonotype appeared a few times. The chain couples TRBV7-9 to TRBJ2-1, with TRBD2 as a possible D gene (6 bases). Germline V gives CDR1 SEHNR, CDR2 FQNEAQ (reference sequence). Trimming cost V 0 bases and J 1 base, with 10 bases left between them. The CDR3 sequence is 16 residues long. The CDR3 reads CASSLAGRQSYNEQFF. The CDR3 nucleotides are TGTGCCAGCAGCTTAGCGGGGAGGCAGTCCTACAATGAGCAGTTCTTC.

There are a few counts of this clonotype. The J gene is TRBJ2-6, the V gene TRBV7-8, with D perhaps TRBD2 (6 bases). Per the germline V gene, CDR1 is SGHVS and CDR2 is FQNEAQ. The CDR3 has 18 amino acids. Trimming removed 3 bases from V and 0 bases from J, with 15 bases in between. CDR3 residues: CASSFTEAGGSGANVLTF. CDR3 bases: TGTGCCAGCAGCTTTACCGAGGCCGGGGGCTCTGGGGCCAACGTCCTGACTTTC.

This clonotype has a count of ten or more. V usage is TRBV15 and J usage is TRBJ2-1; D gene uncertain. The CDR3 consists of 14 residues. V was cut by 2 bases and J by 9 bases, with 14 bases left in between. CDR1 LNHNV and CDR2 YYDKDF come from the germline V gene (reference sequence). CDR3 protein: CATSRSLLRVEQFF. In nucleotides, the CDR3 is TGTGCCACCAGCAGATCCCTACTAAGGGTTGAGCAGTTCTTC.

This clonotype was seen a handful of times. The J gene is TRBJ2-1, the V gene TRBV6-1; 13 positions agree with TRBD2. Trimming removed 6 bases from V and 1 base from J; junction bases left unmatched: 12. Per germline, CDR1 MNHNS and CDR2 SASEGT. The CDR3 totals 19 residues. The CDR3, as DNA: TGTGCCAGCAGCCCCAGGACTAGCGGGAGTGGGGAGTCCTACAATGAGCAGTTCTTC. As protein: CASSPRTSGSGESYNEQFF.

Only a few counts were recorded for this clonotype. The chain uses TRBV21-1 and TRBJ2-1; the table's TRBD2 call for D was not verified on the DNA. TRBV21-1 is given as a pseudogene. The CDR3 covers 15 residues. The CDR3 DNA reads as TGTGCCAGCAGCAAGATAGCGGGGGCAAACAATGAGCAGTTCTTC. Translation: CASSKIAGANNEQFF.

V gene TRBV7-6 combines with J gene TRBJ2-3; no firm D call. Germline V lookup: CDR1 SGHVS, CDR2 FNYEAQ. V was clipped by 6 bases and J by 2 bases, with 9 bases between them. The CDR3 has 13 residues. CDR3 residues: CASSFPNTDTQYF. DNA for the CDR3: TGTGCCAGCAGTTTTCCGAACACAGATACGCAGTATTTT.

Only a few counts were recorded for this clonotype. The chain employs TRBV24-1 and TRBJ2-2; possibly TRBD2 for D (6 bases). Germline V lookup: CDR1 KGHDR, CDR2 SFDVKD. Trimming pared 8 bases from V and 5 bases from J, leaving 11 bases between. The CDR3 contains 13 residues. CDR3 loop: CATTKEGTGELFF. The CDR3 DNA is TGTGCCACCACGAAGGAGGGAACCGGGGAGCTGTTTTTT.

The chain employs TRBV24-1 and TRBJ1-1; possibly TRBD1 for D (6 bases). This CDR3 region has 12 residues. The ends were cut back, 11 bases at V and 11 bases at J, with 20 bases in the middle. Germline assignment: CDR1 KGHDR and CDR2 SFDVKD. CDR3 sequence: CASRAGAMFAFF. The CDR3 region has the DNA TGTGCCAGTAGAGCGGGGGCTATGTTTGCTTTCTTT.

DNA for the CDR3: TGTGCCAGCAGCTTAAGGGGGACTAGCATCGTCTACGAGCAGTACTTC. It codes for CASSLRGTSIVYEQYF. This chain connects TRBV7-9 to TRBJ2-7; 9 bases agree with TRBD2. Trimming cost V 2 bases and J 3 bases; bases outside gene matches: 8. The CDR3 contains 16 residues. CDR1 and CDR2 (germline): SEHNR, FQNEAQ (reference sequence).

The chain combines TRBV12-3 or TRBV12-4 with TRBJ1-2, with TRBD1 identical over 9 bases. The CDR3 is 13 amino acids. The junction had 7 bases not matched to a gene; V was cut back by 6 bases and J by 8 bases. The CDR3 sequence: CASSRQGVEGYTF. CDR3 bases: TGTGCCAGCAGCAGACAGGGGGTAGAGGGCTACACCTTC.

The V and J genes are TRBV5-1 and TRBJ2-4, with D maybe TRBD1 (5 bases). CDR1 and CDR2 from the germline V gene are SGHRS and YFSETQ. The ends were cut back, 0 bases at V and 0 bases at J, with 16 bases in the middle. The CDR3 extends over 18 amino acids. This chain's CDR3 is CASSLAPTDILAKNIQYF. The CDR3 bases are TGCGCCAGCAGCTTGGCCCCGACAGACATTCTAGCCAAAAACATTCAGTACTTC.

The J gene is TRBJ2-3, the V gene TRBV6-5, with a possible D match to TRBD2 (6 bases). The CDR3 covers 14 residues. V was shortened by 4 bases and J by 2 bases, with 10 bases between the two germline ends. The V gene's germline CDR1 is MNHEY and CDR2 SVGAGI. This CDR3 reads CASSWGLHTDTQYF. In DNA, the CDR3 is TGTGCCAGCAGTTGGGGACTGCACACAGATACGCAGTATTTT.

This chain links TRBV4-2 with TRBJ2-3, with TRBD2 matching over 13 bases. There are 17 residues in the CDR3. J gave up 2 bases and V 0 bases, and 2 bases lay outside the gene matches. Germline values: CDR1 LGHNA, CDR2 YNFKEQ. The CDR3 nucleotides read TGTGCCAGCAGCCAAGAAGGACTAGCGGGAGACACAGATACGCAGTATTTT. Amino acids: CASSQEGLAGDTDTQYF.

This clonotype was picked up a small number of times. The rearrangement uses TRBV20-1 and TRBJ2-1, with D unresolved. V was clipped by 8 bases and J by 3 bases, with 17 bases between them. Germline-derived CDR1 and CDR2 are DFQATT and SNEGSKA (reference sequence). The CDR3 is made up of 14 amino acids. This CDR3 is CSQVAGFVYNEQFF. CDR3 nucleotides: TGCAGTCAAGTAGCCGGGTTCGTCTACAATGAGCAGTTCTTC.

This clonotype was counted a few times. V gene TRBV20-1 combines with J gene TRBJ2-7, with D possibly called TRBD1 or TRBD2 (5 bases each). The V end was cut by 5 bases, the J end by 7 bases, with 21 bases between. The germline CDR1 and CDR2 sequences are DFQATT and SNEGSKA (reference sequence). This CDR3 has 14 residues. CDR3: CSAPGWGTLDEQYF. Here the CDR3 DNA reads TGCAGTGCTCCTGGCTGGGGGACCCTTGATGAGCAGTACTTC.

Only a few counts were recorded for this clonotype. The gene calls are TRBV5-6 and TRBJ2-1, with TRBD1 matching 7 bases. The CDR3 has 14 residues. The trim removed 1 base at V and 6 bases at J, leaving 4 bases unmatched. CDR1 is SGHDT and CDR2 is YYEEEE in the germline V gene. The CDR3 loop is CASSLWDSFNEQFF. CDR3 DNA: TGTGCCAGCAGCTTGTGGGACAGTTTCAATGAGCAGTTCTTC.

This clonotype showed up just a few times. V and J are TRBV29-1 and TRBJ2-5; D uncertain. Germline CDR1 reads SQVTM; CDR2 reads ANQGSEA. This CDR3 spans 13 amino acids. V dropped 4 bases and J dropped 4 bases, with 13 bases sitting between them. The CDR3 reads CSVVRSPAETQYF. The DNA of the CDR3 is TGCAGCGTTGTTCGGTCCCCGGCAGAGACCCAGTACTTC.

This clonotype was found a few times. This chain uses TRBV5-1 with TRBJ2-3; 7 bases map to TRBD2. The V and J ends lost 7 bases and 2 bases, in that order; junction bases with no gene match: 4. Germline lookup yields CDR1 SGHRS and CDR2 YFSETQ. CDR3 length equals 13 residues. The CDR3 DNA reads as TGCGCCAGCTGCCAGCGGGACACAGATACGCAGTATTTT. It yields the protein CASCQRDTDTQYF.

This clonotype was observed a handful of times. This chain joins TRBV11-2 and TRBJ2-1, with 11 nucleotides matching TRBD1. Germline CDR1 reads SGHAT; CDR2 reads FQNNGV. The CDR3 is made up of 14 amino acids. V dropped 5 bases and J dropped 9; count of bases not matched to a gene: 6. The CDR3 DNA reads TGTGCCAGCAGCCCGGACAGGGGGCAGGGTGAGCAGTTCTTC. Translation gives CASSPDRGQGEQFF.

V usage is TRBV29-1 and J usage is TRBJ1-3; D possibly corresponds to TRBD1 (6 bases). Trimming took 5 bases from V and 4 from J, leaving 15 bases between them. The CDR3 covers 14 residues. Per the germline V gene, CDR1 is SQVTM and CDR2 is ANQGSEA. CDR3 region: CSVRPGTNGNTIYF. The CDR3 region has the DNA TGCAGCGTTCGACCCGGGACAAACGGAAACACCATATATTTT.

This clonotype was found many times. The J gene is TRBJ1-4, the V gene TRBV28, with 8 positions matching TRBD1. The J segment lost 7 bases and the V segment lost 4 bases, leaving 8 bases of the junction unmatched. The V gene's germline CDR1 is MDHEN and CDR2 SYDVKM. This CDR3 spans 15 amino acids. CDR3 sequence (DNA): TGTGCCAGCAGTTACGTTACAGGGGGGAGTGAAAAACTGTTTTTT. Its protein is CASSYVTGGSEKLFF.

The gene calls are TRBV9 and TRBJ2-1, with 9 bases aligning to TRBD2. V shed 1 base, J shed 7 bases, and the junction held 9 bases outside the gene matches. From germline, CDR1 is SGDLS and CDR2 YYNGEE. This CDR3 contains 16 residues. CDR3 in amino acids: CASSVLAGGPWNEQFF. For the CDR3, the DNA is TGTGCCAGCAGCGTACTGGCGGGAGGGCCATGGAATGAGCAGTTCTTC.

This clonotype was counted only a few times. The J gene is TRBJ2-6, the V gene TRBV10-3; D not certain. Trimming shortened V by 7 bases and J by 2 bases, and 9 bases separated the two germline ends. The CDR3 extends over 14 amino acids. Germline V gene sequence: CDR1 ENHRY, CDR2 SYGVKD. CDR3 bases: TGTGCCATCAAATCGAGTGCTGGGGCCAACGTCCTGACTTTC. Protein sequence: CAIKSSAGANVLTF.

This clonotype has a handful of counts. The rearrangement links TRBV5-5 to TRBJ2-1, with 8 bases aligning to TRBD2. CDR1 SGHKS and CDR2 YYEKEE come from the germline V gene (reference sequence). The CDR3 spans 14 residues. V lost 2 bases to trimming and J lost 5 bases; unmatched junction nucleotides: 3. The CDR3 loop reads CASSFSGRDNEQFF. The CDR3 coding sequence is TGTGCCAGCAGCTTCAGCGGGAGAGACAATGAGCAGTTCTTC.

This clonotype was seen a handful of times. The chain couples TRBV30 to TRBJ1-1; D remains unclear. Germline CDR1 reads GTSNPN; CDR2 reads SVGIG (reference sequence). Trimming removed 8 bases from V and 1 base from J, with 8 bases in between. The CDR3 has 11 amino acids. CDR3 region: CALWGNTEAFF. CDR3 DNA sequence: TGTGCCCTTTGGGGGAACACTGAAGCTTTCTTT.

This clonotype was counted a few times. J is TRBJ2-1 and V is TRBV2; 8 nucleotides line up with TRBD2. The CDR3 has 13 amino acids. V lost 7 bases to trimming and J lost 2 bases; unmatched junction nucleotides: 1. Germline V gene data show CDR1 as SNHLY and CDR2 as FYNNEI. The DNA for the CDR3 is TGTGCCAGCATTAGCGGGACCTACAATGAGCAGTTCTTC. The encoded protein is CASISGTYNEQFF.

This clonotype was seen only a few times. The chain is built from TRBV29-1 and TRBJ2-3; 8 nucleotides agree with TRBD2. CDR1 and CDR2 (germline): SQVTM, ANQGSEA. The CDR3 is 13 amino acids. J was trimmed by 6 bases and V by 4 bases; bases with no gene match: 6. The CDR3 coding sequence is TGCAGCGTTGGTAGCGGGGCCGGGGATACGCAGTATTTT. It is translated as CSVGSGAGDTQYF.

The chain employs TRBV29-1 and TRBJ1-4; TRBD1 agrees at 8 bases. CDR1 and CDR2 (germline): SQVTM, ANQGSEA. V was pared by 7 bases and J by 7 bases, with 8 bases of the junction left unmatched. CDR3 length: 13 residues. The CDR3 protein is CSAGQGSGEKLFF. Here the CDR3 DNA reads TGCAGCGCTGGACAGGGTTCGGGTGAAAAACTGTTTTTT.

This chain joins TRBV12-3 or TRBV12-4 and TRBJ2-1; no definite D call. CDR3 length equals 14 residues. V was clipped by 5 bases and J by 4 bases, with 12 bases between them. In nucleotides, the CDR3 is TGTGCCAGCAGTCAGTCGGAAGGGTACAATGAGCAGTTCTTC. Its protein is CASSQSEGYNEQFF.